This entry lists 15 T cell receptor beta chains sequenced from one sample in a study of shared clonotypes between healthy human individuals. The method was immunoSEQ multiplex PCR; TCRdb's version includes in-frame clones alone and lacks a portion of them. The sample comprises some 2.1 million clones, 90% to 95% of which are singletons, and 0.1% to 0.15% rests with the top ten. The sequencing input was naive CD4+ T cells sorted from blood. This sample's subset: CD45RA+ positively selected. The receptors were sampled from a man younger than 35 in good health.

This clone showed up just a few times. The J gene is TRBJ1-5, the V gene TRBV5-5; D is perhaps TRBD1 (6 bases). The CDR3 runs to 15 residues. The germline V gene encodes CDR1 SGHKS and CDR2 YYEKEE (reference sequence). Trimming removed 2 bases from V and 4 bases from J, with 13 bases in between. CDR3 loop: CASSLYPGQNQPQHF. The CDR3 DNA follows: TGTGCCAGCAGCTTATACCCGGGACAAAATCAGCCCCAGCATTTT.

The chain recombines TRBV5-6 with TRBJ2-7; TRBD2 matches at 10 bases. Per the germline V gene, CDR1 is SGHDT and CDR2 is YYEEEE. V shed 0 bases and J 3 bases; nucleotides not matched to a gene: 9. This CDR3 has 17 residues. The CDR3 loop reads CASSLVEREGPVYEQYF. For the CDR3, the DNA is TGTGCCAGCAGCTTGGTGGAGCGGGAGGGCCCTGTCTACGAGCAGTACTTC.

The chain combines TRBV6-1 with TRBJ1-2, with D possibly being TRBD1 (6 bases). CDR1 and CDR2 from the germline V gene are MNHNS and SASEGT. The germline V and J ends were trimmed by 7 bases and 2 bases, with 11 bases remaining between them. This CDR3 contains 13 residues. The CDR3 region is CASNPTGNYGYTF. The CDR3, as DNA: TGTGCCAGCAACCCGACAGGAAACTATGGCTACACCTTC.

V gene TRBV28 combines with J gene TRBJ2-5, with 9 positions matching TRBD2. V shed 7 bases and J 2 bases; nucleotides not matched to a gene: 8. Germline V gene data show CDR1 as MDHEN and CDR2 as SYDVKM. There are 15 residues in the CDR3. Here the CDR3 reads CASTRPLAGQETQYF. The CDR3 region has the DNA TGTGCCAGCACCCGACCCCTAGCGGGACAAGAGACCCAGTACTTC.

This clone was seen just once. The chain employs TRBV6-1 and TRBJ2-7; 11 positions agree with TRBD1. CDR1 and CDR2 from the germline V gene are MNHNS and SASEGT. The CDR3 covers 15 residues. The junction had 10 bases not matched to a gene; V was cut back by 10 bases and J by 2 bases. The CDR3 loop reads CATGDRGEGTYEQYF. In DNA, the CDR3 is TGTGCCACAGGGGACAGGGGGGAAGGGACCTACGAGCAGTACTTC.

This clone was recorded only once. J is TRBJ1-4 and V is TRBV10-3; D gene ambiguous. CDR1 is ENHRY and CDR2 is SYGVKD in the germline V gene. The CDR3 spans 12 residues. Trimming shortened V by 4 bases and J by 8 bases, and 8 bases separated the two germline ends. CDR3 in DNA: TGTGCCATCAGTGTCGGTGGCGAAAAACTGTTTTTT. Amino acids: CAISVGGEKLFF.

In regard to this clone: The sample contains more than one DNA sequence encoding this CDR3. The CDR3 bases are TGCGCCAGCAGCCCCGGGACAGGGAAAGAGACCCAGTACTTC. Encoded protein: CASSPGTGKETQYF. The J gene is TRBJ2-5, the V gene TRBV5-1; 9 bases agree with TRBD1. Germline CDR1 is SGHRS and CDR2 is YFSETQ. V lost 4 bases and J lost 3; bases outside the gene matches: 4. The CDR3 loop spans 14 amino acids.

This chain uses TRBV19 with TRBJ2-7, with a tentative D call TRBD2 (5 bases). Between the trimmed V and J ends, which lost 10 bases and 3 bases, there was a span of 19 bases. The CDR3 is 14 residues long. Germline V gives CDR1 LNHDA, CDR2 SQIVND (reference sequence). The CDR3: CATKGPGDFYEQYF. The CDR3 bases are TGTGCCACCAAGGGTCCCGGGGATTTCTACGAGCAGTACTTC.

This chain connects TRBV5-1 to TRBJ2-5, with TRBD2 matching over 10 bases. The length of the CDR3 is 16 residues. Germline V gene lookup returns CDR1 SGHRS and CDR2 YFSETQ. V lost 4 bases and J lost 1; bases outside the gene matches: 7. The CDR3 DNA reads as TGCGCCAGCAGCCCGTATTGGACTAGCGGCCAAGAGACCCAGTACTTC. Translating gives CASSPYWTSGQETQYF.

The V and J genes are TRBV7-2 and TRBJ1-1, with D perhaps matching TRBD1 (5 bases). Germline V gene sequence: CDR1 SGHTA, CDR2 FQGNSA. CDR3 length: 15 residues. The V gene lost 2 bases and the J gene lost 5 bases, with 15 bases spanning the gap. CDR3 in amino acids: CASSLRDQGSTEAFF. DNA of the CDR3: TGTGCCAGCAGCTTAAGGGATCAGGGAAGTACTGAAGCTTTCTTT.

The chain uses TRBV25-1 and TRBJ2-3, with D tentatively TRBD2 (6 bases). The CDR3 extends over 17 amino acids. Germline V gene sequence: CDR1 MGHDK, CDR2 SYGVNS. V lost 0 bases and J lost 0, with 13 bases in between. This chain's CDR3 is CASSEYFGTSSTDTQYF. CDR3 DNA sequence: TGTGCCAGCAGTGAATATTTCGGGACTTCTAGCACAGATACGCAGTATTTT.

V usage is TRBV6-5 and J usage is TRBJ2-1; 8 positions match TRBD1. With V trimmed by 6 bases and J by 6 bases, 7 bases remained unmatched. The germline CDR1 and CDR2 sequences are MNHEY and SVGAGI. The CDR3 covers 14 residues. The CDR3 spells CASSRDRNRNEQFF. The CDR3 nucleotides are TGTGCCAGCAGCCGGGACAGGAACCGCAATGAGCAGTTCTTC.

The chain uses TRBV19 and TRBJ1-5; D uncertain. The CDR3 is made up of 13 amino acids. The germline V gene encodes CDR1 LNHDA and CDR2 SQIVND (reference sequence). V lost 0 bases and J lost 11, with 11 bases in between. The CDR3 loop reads CASSIDPLGAQHF. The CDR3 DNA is TGTGCCAGTAGTATAGATCCCCTCGGGGCCCAGCATTTT. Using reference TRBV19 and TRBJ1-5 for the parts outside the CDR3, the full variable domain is DGGITQSPKYLFRKEGQNVTLSCEQNLNHDAMYWYRQDPGQGLRLIYYSQIVNDFQKGDIAEGYSVSREKKESFPLTVTSAQKNPTAFYLCASSIDPLGAQHFGDGTRLSIL.

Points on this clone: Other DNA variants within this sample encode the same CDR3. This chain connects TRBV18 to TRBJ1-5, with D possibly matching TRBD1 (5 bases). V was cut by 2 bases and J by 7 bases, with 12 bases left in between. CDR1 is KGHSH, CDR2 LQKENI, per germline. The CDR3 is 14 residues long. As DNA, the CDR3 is TGTGCCAGCTCACCAGGGGGGGGAGGGCAGCCCCAGCATTTT. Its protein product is CASSPGGGGQPQHF.

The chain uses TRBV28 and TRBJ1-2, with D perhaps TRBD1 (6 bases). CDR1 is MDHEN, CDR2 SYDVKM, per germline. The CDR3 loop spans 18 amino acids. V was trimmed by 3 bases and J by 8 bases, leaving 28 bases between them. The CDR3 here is CASSFIRGGDNQRRGYTF. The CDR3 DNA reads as TGTGCCAGCAGTTTTATCCGGGGCGGGGACAACCAAAGGAGGGGCTACACCTTC.